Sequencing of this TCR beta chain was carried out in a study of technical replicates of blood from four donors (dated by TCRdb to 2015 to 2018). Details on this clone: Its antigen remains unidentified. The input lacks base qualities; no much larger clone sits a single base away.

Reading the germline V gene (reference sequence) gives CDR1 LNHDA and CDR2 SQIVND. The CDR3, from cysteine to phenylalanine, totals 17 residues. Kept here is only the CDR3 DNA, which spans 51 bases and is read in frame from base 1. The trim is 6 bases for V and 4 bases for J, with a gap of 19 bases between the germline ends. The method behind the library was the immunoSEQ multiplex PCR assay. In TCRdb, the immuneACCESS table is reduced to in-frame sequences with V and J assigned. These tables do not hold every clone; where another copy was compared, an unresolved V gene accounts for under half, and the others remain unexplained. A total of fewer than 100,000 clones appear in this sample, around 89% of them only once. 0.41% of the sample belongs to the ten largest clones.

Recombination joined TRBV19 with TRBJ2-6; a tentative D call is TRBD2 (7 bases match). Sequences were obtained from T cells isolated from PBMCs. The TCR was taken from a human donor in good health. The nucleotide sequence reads TGTGCCAGTAGCGTACAGGGACTAATGGACGGGGCCAACGTCCTGACTTTC. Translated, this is CASSVQGLMDGANVLTF.